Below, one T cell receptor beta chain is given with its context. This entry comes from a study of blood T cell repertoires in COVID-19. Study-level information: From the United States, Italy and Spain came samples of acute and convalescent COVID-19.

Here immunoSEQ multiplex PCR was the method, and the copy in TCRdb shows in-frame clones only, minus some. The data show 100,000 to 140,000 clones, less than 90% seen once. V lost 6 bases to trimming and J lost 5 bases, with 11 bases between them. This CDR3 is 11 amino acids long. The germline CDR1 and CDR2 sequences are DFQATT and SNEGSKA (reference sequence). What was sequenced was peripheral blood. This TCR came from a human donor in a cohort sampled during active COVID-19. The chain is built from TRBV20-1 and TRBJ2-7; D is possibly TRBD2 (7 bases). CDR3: CSAGGGNEQYF. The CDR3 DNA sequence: TGCAGTGCAGGGGGGGGAAACGAGCAGTACTTC.